This TCR beta chain derives from a study of T cell responses to AZD1222 COVID-19 vaccine. General study findings and limits: Only five or six people who got AZD1222 tested seropositive at baseline. Most donors were white British, females outnumbered males, and clonal diversity was possibly underestimated.

Data came from immunoSEQ multiplex PCR; TCRdb stores just in-frame clones and leaves some out. The sample lists roughly 120,000 clones; around 84% were seen once. The CDR3 runs 16 residues. V lost 4 bases and J lost 0, with 12 bases in between. The germline gives CDR1 KGHSH, CDR2 LQKENI. About this clone itself: The antigen is unknown.

The clonotype originates from an adult in good health. The source material was peripheral blood, sampled on day 0 of AZD1222 vaccination. The chain couples TRBV18 to TRBJ1-4, with a weak D call TRBD1 (6 bases). CDR3 sequence: CASSLQGPPTNEKLFF. CDR3 bases: TGTGCCAGCTCACTGCAGGGGCCCCCAACTAATGAAAAACTGTTTTTT.